This record looks at one T cell receptor beta chain sequence and its context. This sample is part of a study of blood T cell repertoires in COVID-19. Per the germline V gene, CDR1 is LNHDA and CDR2 is SQIVND (reference sequence). Trimming cost V 6 bases and J 1 base, with 8 bases left between them. This CDR3 has 13 residues. Profiled with immunoSEQ multiplex PCR; TCRdb holds only in-frame clones, not every one. The top ten hold around 7.8% of the sample, which has 250,000 to 350,000 clones, 87% seen once. The specimen sequenced was peripheral blood. The sequence was collected from a woman aged 50 to 60 who had recovered from COVID-19. This chain uses TRBV19 with TRBJ2-3; D is undetermined. CDR3 DNA sequence: TGTGCCAGTAGAAACTACGGCACAGATACGCAGTATTTT. Translated: CASRNYGTDTQYF.